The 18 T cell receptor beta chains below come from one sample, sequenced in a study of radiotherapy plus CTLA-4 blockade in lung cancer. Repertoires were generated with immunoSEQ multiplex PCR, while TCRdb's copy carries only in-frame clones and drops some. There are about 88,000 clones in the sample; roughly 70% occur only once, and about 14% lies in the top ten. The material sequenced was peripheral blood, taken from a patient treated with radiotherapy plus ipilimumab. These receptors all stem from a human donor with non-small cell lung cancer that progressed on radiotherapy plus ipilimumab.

CDR3 DNA sequence: TGTGCCAGCAGCTTATACACTGAAGCTTTCTTT. It is translated as CASSLYTEAFF. The V gene is TRBV7-2, the J gene TRBJ1-1; no reliable D call. The CDR3 contains 11 residues. V was cut by 2 bases and J by 3 bases, with 1 base left in between. From germline, CDR1 is SGHTA and CDR2 FQGNSA.

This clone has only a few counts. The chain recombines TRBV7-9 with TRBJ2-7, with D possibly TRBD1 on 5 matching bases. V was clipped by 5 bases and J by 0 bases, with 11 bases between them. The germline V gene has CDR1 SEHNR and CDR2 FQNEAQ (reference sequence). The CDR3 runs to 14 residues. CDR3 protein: CASSPKGSSYEQYF. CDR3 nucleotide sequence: TGTGCCAGCAGCCCGAAGGGGTCCTCCTACGAGCAGTACTTC.

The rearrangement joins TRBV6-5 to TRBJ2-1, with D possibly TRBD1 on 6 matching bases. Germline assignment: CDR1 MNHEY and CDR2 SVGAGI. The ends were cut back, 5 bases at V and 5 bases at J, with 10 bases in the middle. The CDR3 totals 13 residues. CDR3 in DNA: TGTGCCAGCAGTGTCCACAGGGACAATGAGCAGTTCTTC. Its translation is CASSVHRDNEQFF.

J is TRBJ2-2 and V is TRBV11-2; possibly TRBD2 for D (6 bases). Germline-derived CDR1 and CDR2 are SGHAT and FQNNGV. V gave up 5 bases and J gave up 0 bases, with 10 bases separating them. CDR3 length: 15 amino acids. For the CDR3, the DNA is TGTGCCAGCAGCCGAGGGAGGACGAACACCGGGGAGCTGTTTTTT. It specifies CASSRGRTNTGELFF.

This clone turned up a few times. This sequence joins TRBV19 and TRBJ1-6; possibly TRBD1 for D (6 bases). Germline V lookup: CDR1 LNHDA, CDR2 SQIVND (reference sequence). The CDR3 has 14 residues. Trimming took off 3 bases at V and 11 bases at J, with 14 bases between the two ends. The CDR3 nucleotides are TGTGCCAGTAGTATGGGCCAGGGGAGGACACCCCTCCACTTT. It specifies CASSMGQGRTPLHF. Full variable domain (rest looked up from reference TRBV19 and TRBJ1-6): DGGITQSPKYLFRKEGQNVTLSCEQNLNHDAMYWYRQDPGQGLRLIYYSQIVNDFQKGDIAEGYSVSREKKESFPLTVTSAQKNPTAFYLCASSMGQGRTPLHFGNGTRLTVT.

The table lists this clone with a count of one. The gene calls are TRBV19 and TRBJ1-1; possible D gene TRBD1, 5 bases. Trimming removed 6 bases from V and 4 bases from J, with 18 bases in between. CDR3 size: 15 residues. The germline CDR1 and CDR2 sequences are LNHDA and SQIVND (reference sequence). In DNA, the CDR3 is TGTGCCAGTAGCCGGTACACGGGAGGGACCACTGAAGCTTTCTTT. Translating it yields CASSRYTGGTTEAFF.

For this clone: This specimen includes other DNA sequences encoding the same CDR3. This chain's CDR3 is CASSVGSGGNNEQFF. CDR3 nucleotide sequence: TGTGCCAGCAGCGTCGGGTCGGGGGGGAACAATGAGCAGTTCTTC. The rearrangement joins TRBV9 to TRBJ2-1, with 8 bases lining up with TRBD2. V lost 2 bases, J lost 5 bases, and 6 bases stayed unmatched. Germline loops: CDR1 SGDLS, CDR2 YYNGEE. This CDR3 region has 15 residues.

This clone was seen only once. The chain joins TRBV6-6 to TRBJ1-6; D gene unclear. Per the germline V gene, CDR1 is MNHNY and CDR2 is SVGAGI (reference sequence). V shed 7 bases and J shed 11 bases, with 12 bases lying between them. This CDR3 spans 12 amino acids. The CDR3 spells CASTTEYTPLHF. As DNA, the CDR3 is TGTGCCAGCACTACCGAGTATACACCCCTCCACTTT.

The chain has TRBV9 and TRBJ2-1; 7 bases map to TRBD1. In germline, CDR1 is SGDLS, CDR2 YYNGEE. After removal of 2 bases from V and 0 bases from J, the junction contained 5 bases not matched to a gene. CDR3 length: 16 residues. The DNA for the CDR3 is TGTGCCAGCAGCGTCGACTCAGGGGGCTCCTACAATGAGCAGTTCTTC. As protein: CASSVDSGGSYNEQFF.

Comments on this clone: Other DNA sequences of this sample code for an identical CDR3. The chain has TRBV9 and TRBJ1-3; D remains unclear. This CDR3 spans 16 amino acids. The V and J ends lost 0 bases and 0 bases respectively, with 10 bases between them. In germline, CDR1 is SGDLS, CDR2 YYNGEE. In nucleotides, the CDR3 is TGTGCCAGCAGCGTAGGGGCGGGCCCCTCTGGAAACACCATATATTTT. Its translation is CASSVGAGPSGNTIYF.

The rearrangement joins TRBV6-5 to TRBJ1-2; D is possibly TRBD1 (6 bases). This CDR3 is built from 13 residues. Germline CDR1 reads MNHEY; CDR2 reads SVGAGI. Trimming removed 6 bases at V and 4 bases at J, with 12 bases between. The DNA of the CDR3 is TGTGCCAGCAGACGGACAGAGCTCTATGGCTACACCTTC. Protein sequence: CASRRTELYGYTF.

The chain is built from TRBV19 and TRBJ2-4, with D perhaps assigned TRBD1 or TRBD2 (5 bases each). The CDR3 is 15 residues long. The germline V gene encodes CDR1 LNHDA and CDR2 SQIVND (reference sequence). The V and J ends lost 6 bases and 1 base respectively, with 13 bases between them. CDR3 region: CASSSDRGAKNIQYF. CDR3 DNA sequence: TGTGCCAGTAGCTCAGACCGGGGCGCCAAAAACATTCAGTACTTC.

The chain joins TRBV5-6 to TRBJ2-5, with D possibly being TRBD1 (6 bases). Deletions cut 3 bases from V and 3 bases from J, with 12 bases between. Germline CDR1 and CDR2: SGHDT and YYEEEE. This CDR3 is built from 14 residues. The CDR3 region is CASSSGTSKETQYF. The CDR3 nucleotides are TGTGCCAGCAGCTCCGGGACAAGCAAAGAGACCCAGTACTTC.

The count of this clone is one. The CDR3 loop reads CASSYLGGDIQYF. DNA of the CDR3: TGTGCCAGCAGTTACTTGGGGGGGGACATTCAGTACTTC. The gene calls are TRBV6-6 and TRBJ2-4, with 7 bases aligning to TRBD2. CDR3 length equals 13 residues. The V and J ends lost 1 base and 8 bases, in that order; junction bases with no gene match: 2. The germline CDR1 and CDR2 sequences are MNHNY and SVGAGI (reference sequence).

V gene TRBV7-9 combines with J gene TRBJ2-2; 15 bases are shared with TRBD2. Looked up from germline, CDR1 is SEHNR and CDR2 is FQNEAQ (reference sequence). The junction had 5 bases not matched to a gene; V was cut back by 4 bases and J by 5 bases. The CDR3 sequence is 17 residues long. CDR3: CASSSGLAGGWTGELFF. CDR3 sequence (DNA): TGTGCCAGCAGCTCGGGACTAGCGGGAGGCTGGACCGGGGAGCTGTTTTTT.

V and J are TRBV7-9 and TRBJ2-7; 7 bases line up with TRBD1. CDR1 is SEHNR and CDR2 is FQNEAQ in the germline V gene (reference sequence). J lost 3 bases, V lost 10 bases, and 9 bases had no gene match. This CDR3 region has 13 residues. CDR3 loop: CAIEGTVSYEQYF. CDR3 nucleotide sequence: TGTGCCATCGAGGGGACAGTGAGCTACGAGCAGTACTTC. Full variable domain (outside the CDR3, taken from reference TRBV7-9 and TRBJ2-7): DTGVSQNPRHKITKRGQNVTFRCDPISEHNRLYWYRQTLGQGPEFLTYFQNEAQLEKSRLLSDRFSAERPKGSFSTLEIQRTEQGDSAMYLCAIEGTVSYEQYFGPGTRLTVT.

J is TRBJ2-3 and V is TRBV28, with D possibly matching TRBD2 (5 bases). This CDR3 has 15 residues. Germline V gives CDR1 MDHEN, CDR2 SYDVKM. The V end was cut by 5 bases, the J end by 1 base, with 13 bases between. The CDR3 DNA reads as TGTGCCAGCAGTCGACCTCTAGCAGGCACAGATACGCAGTATTTT. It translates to CASSRPLAGTDTQYF.

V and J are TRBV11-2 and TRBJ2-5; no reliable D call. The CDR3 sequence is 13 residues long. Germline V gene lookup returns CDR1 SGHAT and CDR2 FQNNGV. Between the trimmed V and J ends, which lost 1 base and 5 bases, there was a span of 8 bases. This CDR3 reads CASSLGGLETQYF. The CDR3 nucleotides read TGTGCCAGCAGCTTAGGGGGTTTGGAGACCCAGTACTTC.